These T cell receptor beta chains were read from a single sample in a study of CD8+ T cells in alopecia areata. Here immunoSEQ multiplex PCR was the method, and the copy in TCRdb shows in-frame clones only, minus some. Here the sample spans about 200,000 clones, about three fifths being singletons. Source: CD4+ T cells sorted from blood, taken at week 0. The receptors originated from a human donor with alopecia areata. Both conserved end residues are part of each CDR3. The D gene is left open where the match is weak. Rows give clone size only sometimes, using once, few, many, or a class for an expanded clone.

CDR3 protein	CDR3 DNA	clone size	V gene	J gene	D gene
CSVDVGGAGELFF	TGCAGCGTTGATGTCGGGGGGGCCGGGGAGCTGTTTTTT	.	TRBV29-1	TRBJ2-2	TRBD2
CSVSGSKETQYF	TGCAGCGTTTCAGGCAGTAAGGAGACCCAGTACTTC	few	TRBV29-1	TRBJ2-5	.
CASSGTSGPYEQYF	TGTGCCAGCTCCGGGACTAGCGGCCCCTACGAGCAGTACTTC	few	TRBV18	TRBJ2-7	TRBD2
CASRIASGTFEQYF	TGTGCCAGCCGGATCGCTAGCGGGACTTTCGAGCAGTACTTC	.	TRBV7-3	TRBJ2-7	TRBD2
CSVEWSLMSPPNTQYF	TGCAGCGTTGAATGGAGCCTAATGTCCCCACCCAATACGCAGTATTTT	once	TRBV29-1	TRBJ2-3	.
CASSQGLAGAADTQYF	TGTGCCAGCAGCCAAGGGCTAGCGGGAGCAGCAGATACGCAGTATTTT	.	TRBV14	TRBJ2-3	TRBD2
CASSLTSGGTTDTQYF	TGTGCCAGCAGTTTAACTAGCGGGGGGACCACAGATACGCAGTATTTT	.	TRBV7-9	TRBJ2-3	TRBD2
CASSSTQGGGGTF	TGTGCCAGCAGCTCAACGCAGGGGGGAGGTGGCACCTTC	.	TRBV7-2	TRBJ1-2	TRBD1
CASSLGQTYGYTF	TGCGCCAGCAGCTTGGGACAGACCTATGGCTACACCTTC	.	TRBV5-1	TRBJ1-2	.
CASSVGAGTRNSPLHF	TGTGCCAGCAGCGTAGGGGCAGGGACGAGGAATTCACCCCTCCACTTT	.	TRBV9	TRBJ1-6	.
CASIRRISGGYNEQFF	TGTGCCAGCATCCGGAGGATCAGCGGGGGATACAATGAGCAGTTCTTC	.	TRBV2	TRBJ2-1	TRBD2
CSVRDNDSNQPQHF	TGCAGCGTCCGGGATAACGATAGCAATCAGCCCCAGCATTTT	.	TRBV29-1	TRBJ1-5	.
CAWSSSGELFF	TGTGCCTGGAGTTCCAGCGGGGAGCTGTTTTTT	.	TRBV30	TRBJ2-2	.
CASSQSQSGANVLTF	TGTGCCAGCAGCCAATCCCAATCTGGGGCCAACGTCCTGACTTTC	.	TRBV16	TRBJ2-6	.
CASSLATSHPYF	TGTGCCAGCAGCTTGGCGACTAGCCATCCGTATTTT	.	TRBV5-6	TRBJ2-3	TRBD2
CASRRDSRGGHNEQFF	TGTGCCAGCAGGAGGGACTCTCGCGGGGGCCACAATGAGCAGTTCTTC	.	TRBV5-4	TRBJ2-1	.
CASSSYEDQETQYF	TGTGCCAGCAGTTCATACGAGGACCAAGAGACCCAGTACTTC	.	TRBV27	TRBJ2-5	.
CASSSDRAAYNEQFF	TGTGCCAGCAGTTCGGACAGGGCAGCCTACAATGAGCAGTTCTTC	few	TRBV7-2	TRBJ2-1	TRBD1
CASSLHPGTRMLEQYF	TGTGCCAGCAGCCTTCATCCTGGGACTAGGATGTTGGAGCAGTACTTC	.	TRBV7-3	TRBJ2-7	TRBD2
CASSRVRTGAHEQYF	TGCGCCAGCAGCCGCGTGAGGACAGGGGCCCACGAGCAGTACTTC	.	TRBV4-1	TRBJ2-7	TRBD1
CASRRTSGSHEQYF	TGTGCCAGCAGGAGGACTAGCGGGAGTCACGAGCAGTACTTC	once	TRBV27	TRBJ2-7	TRBD2
CASTSRYQETQYF	TGTGCCAGCACCAGTCGGTACCAAGAGACCCAGTACTTC	.	TRBV7-9	TRBJ2-5	.
CASSSGARNTGELFF	TGTGCCAGCAGCTCAGGGGCAAGGAACACCGGGGAGCTGTTTTTT	few	TRBV7-9	TRBJ2-2	.
CASRGQRDTQYF	TGTGCCAGCAGGGGCCAGCGAGATACGCAGTATTTT	.	TRBV28	TRBJ2-3	.
CARGTGGVPYGYTF	TGTGCCAGAGGGACAGGGGGCGTACCTTATGGCTACACCTTC	few	TRBV15	TRBJ1-2	TRBD1
CASSQGTALSDEQFF	TGTGCCAGCAGCCAAGGCACCGCTCTTAGCGATGAGCAGTTCTTC	.	TRBV4-2	TRBJ2-1	.
CASSPQGAGGNTIYF	TGTGCCAGCAGCCCTCAGGGGGCAGGAGGAAACACCATATATTTT	.	TRBV5-4	TRBJ1-3	TRBD1
CASSLRGLTNSPLHF	TGTGCCAGCAGCTTAAGAGGACTGACCAATTCACCCCTCCACTTT	few	TRBV7-9	TRBJ1-6	.
CASKTSGSSYEQYF	TGCGCCAGCAAAACTAGCGGGAGCTCCTACGAGCAGTACTTC	.	TRBV5-1	TRBJ2-7	TRBD2
CASSSRDRSSYEQYF	TGTGCCAGCAGCTCCCGGGACAGAAGCTCCTACGAGCAGTACTTC	.	TRBV7-9	TRBJ2-7	TRBD1
CASRETSGVTYEQYF	TGCGCCAGCAGGGAGACTAGCGGGGTAACCTACGAGCAGTACTTC	.	TRBV10-2	TRBJ2-7	TRBD2
CAWTRRGIDYGYTF	TGTGCCTGGACTCGCAGGGGGATAGACTATGGCTACACCTTC	.	TRBV30	TRBJ1-2	TRBD1
CSGASSNTGELFF	TGCAGCGGGGCTTCCTCGAACACCGGGGAGCTGTTTTTT	few	TRBV29-1	TRBJ2-2	.
CSVFLRMNTEAFF	TGCAGCGTCTTCCTTAGGATGAACACTGAAGCTTTCTTT	.	TRBV29-1	TRBJ1-1	.
CSAGWTYGYTF	TGCAGCGCGGGTTGGACCTATGGCTACACCTTC	.	TRBV29-1	TRBJ1-2	.
CASSVYNEQFF	TGTGCCAGCAGCGTCTACAATGAGCAGTTCTTC	.	TRBV11-2	TRBJ2-1	.
CASSLGQGRTEAFF	TGTGCCAGCAGTTTAGGACAGGGTAGGACTGAAGCTTTCTTT	.	TRBV6-5	TRBJ1-1	TRBD1
CASSFRRTDAYNEQFF	TGTGCCAGCAGCTTCCGCCGGACGGACGCCTACAATGAGCAGTTCTTC	.	TRBV7-9	TRBJ2-1	.
CASSQDQGLAGAGSKNIQYF	TGCGCCAGCAGCCAAGATCAGGGACTAGCGGGGGCCGGGTCCAAAAACATTCAGTACTTC	.	TRBV4-1	TRBJ2-4	TRBD2
CASSSSLWDTQYF	TGCGCCAGCAGCTCCTCGCTTTGGGATACGCAGTATTTT	.	TRBV5-1	TRBJ2-3	.
CASSLGWFRGGETQYF	TGTGCCAGCAGCTTAGGCTGGTTCAGGGGCGGTGAGACCCAGTACTTC	.	TRBV7-6	TRBJ2-5	.
CASSWTDRGNSPLHF	TGTGCCAGCAGTTGGACAGATCGGGGTAATTCACCCCTCCACTTT	.	TRBV6-5	TRBJ1-6	.
CSVALGGGTEAFF	TGCAGCGTTGCCCTGGGGGGAGGTACTGAAGCTTTCTTT	once	TRBV29-1	TRBJ1-1	.
CASSQVVLIERERRTDTQYF	TGCGCCAGCAGCCAAGTCGTTCTGATTGAGCGGGAGAGACGCACAGATACGCAGTATTTT	few	TRBV4-1	TRBJ2-3	TRBD2
CASSASGFTEAFF	TGTGCCAGCAGCGCATCAGGGTTCACTGAAGCTTTCTTT	once	TRBV6-1	TRBJ1-1	.
CASSRETSGMRNEQFF	TGTGCCAGCAGCCGAGAGACTAGCGGGATGAGGAATGAGCAGTTCTTC	.	TRBV2	TRBJ2-1	TRBD2
CSARGQEGQFF	TGCAGTGCTAGGGGACAGGAAGGGCAGTTCTTC	few	TRBV20-1	TRBJ2-1	TRBD1